A single sample is the source of the 16 T cell receptor beta chains below, sequenced in a study of cytomegalovirus exposure and HLA in healthy donors. The PCR was carried out with 60 Vbeta primers and 13 Jbeta primers. Only in-frame clones appear in the TCRdb table, and some are missing; sequencing was by immunoSEQ multiplex PCR. The table records roughly 130,000 clones, approximately 83% of them present only once. The material sequenced was PBMCs. The receptors here all came from a girl aged 2 to 10 in good health and CMV-seronegative.

This sequence joins TRBV12-5 and TRBJ2-7; tentatively, D is TRBD1 (6 bases). Trimming pared 6 bases from V and 1 base from J, leaving 13 bases between. This CDR3 contains 14 residues. Germline lookup yields CDR1 LGHNT and CDR2 FRNRAP. In DNA form, the CDR3 reads TGTGCTAGTGGCCCAAGACAGGCATCCTACGAGCAGTACTTC. This codes for CASGPRQASYEQYF.

The chain combines TRBV7-3 with TRBJ2-1; 7 bases map to TRBD2. The CDR3 is made up of 17 amino acids. Trimming took 6 bases from V and 3 from J; bases not matched to a gene: 14. CDR1 SGHTA and CDR2 FQGTGA come from the germline V gene. The CDR3: CASRSTGRGGGYNEQFF. The CDR3 bases are TGTGCCAGCAGGTCCACGGGGAGGGGAGGTGGCTACAATGAGCAGTTCTTC.

The V and J genes are TRBV19 and TRBJ2-7, with 8 positions matching TRBD1. The V gene end was trimmed by 6 bases and the J gene end by 2 bases; junction bases not matched to a gene: 6. This CDR3 is built from 14 residues. CDR1 LNHDA and CDR2 SQIVND come from the germline V gene (reference sequence). Here the CDR3 DNA reads TGTGCCAGTAGCAAAACAGGGGGACCCTACGAGCAGTACTTC. Translating it yields CASSKTGGPYEQYF. The whole variable domain, filled in from reference TRBV19 and TRBJ2-7, reads DGGITQSPKYLFRKEGQNVTLSCEQNLNHDAMYWYRQDPGQGLRLIYYSQIVNDFQKGDIAEGYSVSREKKESFPLTVTSAQKNPTAFYLCASSKTGGPYEQYFGPGTRLTVT.

The genes are TRBV2 and TRBJ2-2; D is possibly TRBD2 (5 bases). This CDR3 region has 15 residues. Germline CDR1 SNHLY, CDR2 FYNNEI. Between the trimmed V and J ends, which lost 3 bases and 7 bases, there was a span of 15 bases. CDR3 residues: CASSDGISAGGELFF. The CDR3 nucleotides read TGTGCCAGCAGTGACGGGATTAGCGCGGGCGGGGAGCTGTTTTTT.

The V call is TRBV27, the J call TRBJ2-1; 10 bases align to TRBD1. Germline V gene sequence: CDR1 MNHEY, CDR2 SMNVEV (reference sequence). This CDR3 contains 15 residues. The ends lost 2 bases at V and 2 bases at J; junction bases unmatched: 0. The CDR3, as DNA: TGTGCCAGCAGTTTAGGGACAGGGGCCTACAATGAGCAGTTCTTC. It yields the protein CASSLGTGAYNEQFF.

This clone is a singleton in its sample. V is TRBV6-1 and J is TRBJ1-2, with 12 bases lining up with TRBD1. The V segment lost 11 bases and the J segment 3 bases; nucleotides outside the gene matches: 10. The CDR3 runs to 15 residues. CDR1 is MNHNS and CDR2 is SASEGT in the germline V gene. As DNA, the CDR3 is TGTGCCGGGACAAGGGACAGGGGGCTGTACTATGGCTACACCTTC. As protein: CAGTRDRGLYYGYTF.

The chain uses TRBV28 and TRBJ1-2, with TRBD1 matching over 7 bases. The CDR3 is 15 amino acids. Germline trimming cut 5 bases from V and 0 bases from J; bases unmatched to any gene: 6. Germline-derived CDR1 and CDR2 are MDHEN and SYDVKM. In nucleotides, the CDR3 is TGTGCCAGCAGTCGATACAGGGGCTCTAACTATGGCTACACCTTC. Translating gives CASSRYRGSNYGYTF.

The chain links TRBV6-1 to TRBJ1-2; no clear D gene. The CDR3 covers 14 residues. V was cut by 6 bases and J by 8 bases, with 19 bases left in between. Germline V lookup: CDR1 MNHNS, CDR2 SASEGT. The CDR3 protein is CASSPFGPAGGYTF. The CDR3 nucleotides read TGTGCCAGCAGCCCCTTCGGGCCAGCGGGGGGCTACACCTTC.

This rearrangement joins TRBV18 to TRBJ1-2; D ambiguous. The CDR3 is made up of 20 amino acids. Germline CDR1 reads KGHSH; CDR2 reads LQKENI. Trimming pared 2 bases from V and 0 bases from J, leaving 25 bases between. Here the CDR3 reads CASSPVRGGAALGSNYGYTF. CDR3 sequence (DNA): TGTGCCAGCTCACCAGTAAGAGGAGGAGCCGCTTTGGGATCTAACTATGGCTACACCTTC.

This clone was detected a few times. This rearrangement joins TRBV27 to TRBJ2-5; D gene uncertain. The germline gives CDR1 MNHEY, CDR2 SMNVEV (reference sequence). V was cut by 5 bases and J by 4 bases, with 14 bases left in between. The CDR3 consists of 14 residues. CDR3 bases: TGTGCCAGCAGTCCCCCCGGCAGGCGAGAGACCCAGTACTTC. Protein product: CASSPPGRRETQYF.

The chain recombines TRBV13 with TRBJ2-5, with 9 nucleotides matching TRBD1. CDR3 length: 14 residues. Per germline, CDR1 PRHDT and CDR2 FYEKMQ (reference sequence). V gave up 2 bases and J gave up 5 bases; unmatched junction bases: 3. CDR3 amino acids: CASSLNRGQETQYF. The CDR3 nucleotides read TGTGCCAGCAGCTTAAACAGGGGGCAGGAGACCCAGTACTTC.

V and J are TRBV7-9 and TRBJ2-3; TRBD2 aligns across 14 bases. The length of the CDR3 is 16 residues. V lost 5 bases to trimming and J lost 5 bases; unmatched junction nucleotides: 6. Germline V lookup: CDR1 SEHNR, CDR2 FQNEAQ (reference sequence). CDR3 residues: CASSPGLAGEVDTQYF. The CDR3, as DNA: TGTGCCAGCAGCCCGGGACTAGCGGGAGAGGTAGATACGCAGTATTTT. Full variable domain (missing parts from reference TRBV7-9 and TRBJ2-3): DTGVSQNPRHKITKRGQNVTFRCDPISEHNRLYWYRQTLGQGPEFLTYFQNEAQLEKSRLLSDRFSAERPKGSFSTLEIQRTEQGDSAMYLCASSPGLAGEVDTQYFGPGTRLTVL.

The rearrangement uses TRBV21-1 and TRBJ2-7; TRBD1, the table's D call, was not compared with the DNA. TRBV21-1 is a pseudogene locus. The length of the CDR3 is 15 residues. CDR3 bases: TGTGCCAGCAGCAAAGACGTCAGGGCCTCCTACGAGCAGTACTTC. It yields the protein CASSKDVRASYEQYF.

The CDR3 DNA reads TGTGCCAGCAGTTTAAGTTGGGGGCACTACGAGCAGTACTTC. It specifies CASSLSWGHYEQYF. The genes are TRBV27 and TRBJ2-7, with D possibly TRBD1 on 6 matching bases. V lost 2 bases and J 3 bases, leaving 11 bases between the germline ends. The CDR3 totals 14 residues. CDR1 is MNHEY, CDR2 SMNVEV, per germline (reference sequence).

The V and J genes are TRBV19 and TRBJ2-1, with 15 positions matching TRBD2. The CDR3 covers 17 residues. V dropped 3 bases and J dropped 4; count of bases not matched to a gene: 4. Germline V gene lookup returns CDR1 LNHDA and CDR2 SQIVND (reference sequence). The CDR3 coding sequence is TGTGCCAGTAGTATGGGACTAGCGGGGGGTTTATACAATGAGCAGTTCTTC. This codes for CASSMGLAGGLYNEQFF.

This chain joins TRBV7-9 and TRBJ2-1; 8 positions match TRBD1. Germline V lookup: CDR1 SEHNR, CDR2 FQNEAQ (reference sequence). CDR3 length: 17 amino acids. V was clipped by 1 base and J by 5 bases; unmatched bases: 10. The CDR3 coding sequence is TGTGCCAGCAGCTTAGGGCAGGCCAGGGGGCTACACAATGAGCAGTTCTTC. Amino acid sequence: CASSLGQARGLHNEQFF.